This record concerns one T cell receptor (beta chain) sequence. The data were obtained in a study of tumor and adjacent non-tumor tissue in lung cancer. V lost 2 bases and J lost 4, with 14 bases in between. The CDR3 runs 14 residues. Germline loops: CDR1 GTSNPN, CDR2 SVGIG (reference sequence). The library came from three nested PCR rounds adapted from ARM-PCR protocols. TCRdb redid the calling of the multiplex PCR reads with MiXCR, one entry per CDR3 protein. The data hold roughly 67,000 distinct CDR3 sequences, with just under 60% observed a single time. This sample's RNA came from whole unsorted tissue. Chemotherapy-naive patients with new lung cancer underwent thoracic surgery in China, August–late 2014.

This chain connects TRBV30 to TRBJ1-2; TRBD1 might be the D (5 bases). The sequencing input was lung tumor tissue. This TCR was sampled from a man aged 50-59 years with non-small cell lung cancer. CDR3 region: CAWSILTASYGYTF. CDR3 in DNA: TGTGCCTGGAGTATACTGACAGCTAGCTATGGCTACACCTTC.